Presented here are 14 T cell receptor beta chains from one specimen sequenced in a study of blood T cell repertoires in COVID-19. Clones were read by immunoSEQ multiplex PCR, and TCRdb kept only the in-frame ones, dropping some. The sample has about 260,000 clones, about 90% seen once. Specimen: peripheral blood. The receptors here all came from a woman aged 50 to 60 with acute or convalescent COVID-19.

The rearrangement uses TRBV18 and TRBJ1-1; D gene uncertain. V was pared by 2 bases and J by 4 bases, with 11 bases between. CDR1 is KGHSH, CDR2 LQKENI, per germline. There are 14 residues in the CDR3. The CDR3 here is CASSPLLTITEAFF. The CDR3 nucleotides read TGTGCCAGCTCACCATTACTTACTATCACTGAAGCTTTCTTT. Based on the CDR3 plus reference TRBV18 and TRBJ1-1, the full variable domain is NAGVMQNPRHLVRRRGQEARLRCSPMKGHSHVYWYRQLPEEGLKFMVYLQKENIIDESGMPKERFSAEFPKEGPSILRIQQVVRGDSAAYFCASSPLLTITEAFFGQGTRLTVV.

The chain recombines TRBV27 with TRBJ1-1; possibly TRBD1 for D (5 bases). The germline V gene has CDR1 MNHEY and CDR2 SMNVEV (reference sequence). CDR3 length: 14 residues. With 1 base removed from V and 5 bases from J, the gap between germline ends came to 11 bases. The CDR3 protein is CASSLYGGGTEAFF. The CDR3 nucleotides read TGTGCCAGCAGTTTATACGGGGGAGGGACTGAAGCTTTCTTT.

In DNA, the CDR3 is TGTGCCACCAGTGATTCTGCTAGCTACTCCTACAATGAGCAGTTCTTC. It translates to CATSDSASYSYNEQFF. This chain uses TRBV24-1 with TRBJ2-1; possible D gene TRBD2, 5 bases. In germline, CDR1 is KGHDR, CDR2 SFDVKD. V was pared by 2 bases and J by 0 bases, with 10 bases between. CDR3 size: 16 residues.

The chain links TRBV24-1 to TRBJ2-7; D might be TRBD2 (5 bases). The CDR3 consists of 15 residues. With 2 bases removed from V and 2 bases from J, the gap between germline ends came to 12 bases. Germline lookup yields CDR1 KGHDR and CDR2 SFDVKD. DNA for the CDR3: TGTGCCACCAGTGATTCGTCCGGGAATCCCTACGAGCAGTACTTC. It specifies CATSDSSGNPYEQYF.

The CDR3 coding sequence is TGTGCTAGTGGGCGCGATAGCAATCAGCCCCAGCATTTT. Its protein product is CASGRDSNQPQHF. The J gene is TRBJ1-5, the V gene TRBV12-5; no clear D. In germline, CDR1 is LGHNT, CDR2 FRNRAP. The V gene lost 6 bases and the J gene lost 0 bases, with 6 bases spanning the gap. CDR3 length: 13 residues.

The CDR3 nucleotides read TGTGCCAGCTCACCACCGTCGAGAGTTGATGAAAAACTGTTTTTT. Its translation is CASSPPSRVDEKLFF. The chain uses TRBV18 and TRBJ1-4; D is unresolved. Per the germline V gene, CDR1 is KGHSH and CDR2 is LQKENI. The CDR3 totals 15 residues. V shed 0 bases and J shed 6 bases, with 11 bases lying between them.

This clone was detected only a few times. CDR3 protein: CASSQASWALGLDTQYF. CDR3 in DNA: TGCGCCAGCAGCCAAGCGTCGTGGGCCCTGGGTTTGGATACGCAGTATTTT. The chain recombines TRBV4-1 with TRBJ2-3; no clear D. CDR3 length equals 17 residues. CDR1 MGHRA and CDR2 YSYEKL come from the germline V gene. Trimming removed 1 base at V and 6 bases at J, with 20 bases between.

CDR3 coding DNA: TGCAGTGCTAGTTATATAAGGGGGCTATATCTCACAGATACGCAGTATTTT. The encoded protein is CSASYIRGLYLTDTQYF. This chain connects TRBV20-1 to TRBJ2-3; 7 bases map to TRBD1. V gave up 3 bases and J gave up 2 bases; unmatched junction bases: 14. In germline, CDR1 is DFQATT, CDR2 SNEGSKA (reference sequence). The CDR3 extends over 17 amino acids.

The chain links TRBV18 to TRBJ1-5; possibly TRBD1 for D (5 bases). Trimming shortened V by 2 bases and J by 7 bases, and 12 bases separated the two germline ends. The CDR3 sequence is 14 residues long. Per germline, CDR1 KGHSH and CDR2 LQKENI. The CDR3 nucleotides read TGTGCCAGCTCACCAAACTGGGGGGACCAGCCCCAGCATTTT. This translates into CASSPNWGDQPQHF.

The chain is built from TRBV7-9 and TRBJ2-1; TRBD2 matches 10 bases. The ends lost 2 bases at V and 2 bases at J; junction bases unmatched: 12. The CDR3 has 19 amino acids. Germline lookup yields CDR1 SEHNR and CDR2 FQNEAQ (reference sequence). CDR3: CASSLRDRPSGSPYNEQFF. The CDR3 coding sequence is TGTGCCAGCAGCTTAAGGGATCGACCTAGCGGGAGCCCCTACAATGAGCAGTTCTTC.

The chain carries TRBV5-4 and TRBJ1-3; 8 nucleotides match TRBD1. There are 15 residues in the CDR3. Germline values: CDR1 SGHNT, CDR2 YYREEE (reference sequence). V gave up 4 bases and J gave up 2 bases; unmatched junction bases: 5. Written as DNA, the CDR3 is TGTGCCAGCAGCCTGACAGGGGAGCCTGGAAACACCATATATTTT. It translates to CASSLTGEPGNTIYF.

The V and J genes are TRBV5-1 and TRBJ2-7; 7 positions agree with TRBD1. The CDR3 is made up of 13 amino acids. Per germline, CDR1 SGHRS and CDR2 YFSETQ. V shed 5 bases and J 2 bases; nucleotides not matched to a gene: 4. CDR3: CASRRQGAYEQYF. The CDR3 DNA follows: TGCGCCAGCAGGCGACAGGGAGCCTACGAGCAGTACTTC.

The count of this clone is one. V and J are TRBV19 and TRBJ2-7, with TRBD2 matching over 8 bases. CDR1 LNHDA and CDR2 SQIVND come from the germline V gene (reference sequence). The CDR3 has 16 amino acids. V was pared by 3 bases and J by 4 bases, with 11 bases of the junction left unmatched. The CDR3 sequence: CASSMWASGSQYEQYF. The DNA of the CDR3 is TGTGCCAGTAGTATGTGGGCCAGCGGGAGTCAGTACGAGCAGTACTTC.

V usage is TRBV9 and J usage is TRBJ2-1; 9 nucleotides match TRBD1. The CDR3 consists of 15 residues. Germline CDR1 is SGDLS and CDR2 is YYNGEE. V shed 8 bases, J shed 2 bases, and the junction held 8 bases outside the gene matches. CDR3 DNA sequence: TGTGCCAGTCGACAGGGGGGATCCACCTACAATGAGCAGTTCTTC. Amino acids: CASRQGGSTYNEQFF.